This T cell receptor (beta chain) stems from a study of blood T cell repertoires in COVID-19. Study-level information: Whether acute or convalescent, the COVID-19 samples came from the United States, Italy and Spain.

On this clone itself: Sequence at one end of the junction differs from germline and may be a read error.

Germline lookup yields CDR1 LNHDA and CDR2 SQIVND (reference sequence). The CDR3 runs 16 residues. Method: immunoSEQ multiplex PCR; TCRdb's copy keeps in-frame clones and lacks some. The sample contains approximately 89,000 clones, 90% to 95% of which appear only once. The specimen sequenced was peripheral blood. The receptor was derived from a human donor with active COVID-19. The donor label of this sample is uncertain. The rearrangement uses TRBV19 and TRBJ2-5; 11 bases fit TRBD2. Written as DNA, the CDR3 is TGTGCCAGTAGTATTCGGACTAGCGGGCCAAGAGAGGCCCAGTACTTC. It is translated as CASSIRTSGPREAQYF.